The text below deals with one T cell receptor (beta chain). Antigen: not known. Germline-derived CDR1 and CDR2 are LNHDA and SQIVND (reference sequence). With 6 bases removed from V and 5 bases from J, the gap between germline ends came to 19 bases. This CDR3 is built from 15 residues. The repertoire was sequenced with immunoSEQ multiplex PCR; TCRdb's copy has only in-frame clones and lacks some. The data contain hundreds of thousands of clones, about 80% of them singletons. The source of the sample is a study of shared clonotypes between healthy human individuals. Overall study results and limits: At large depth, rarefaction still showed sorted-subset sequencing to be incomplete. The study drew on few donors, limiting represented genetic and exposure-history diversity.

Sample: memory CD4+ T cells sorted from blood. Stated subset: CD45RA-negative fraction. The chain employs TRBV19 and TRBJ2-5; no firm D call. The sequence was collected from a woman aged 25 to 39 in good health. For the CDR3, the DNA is TGTGCCAGTAGGCCCCTCGGAGCCTCGGCGGAGACCCAGTACTTC. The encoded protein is CASRPLGASAETQYF.